This TCR beta chain was sequenced for a study of Graves' ophthalmopathy and Graves' hyperthyroidism. Study-wide results and limits: It was with 70.59% sensitivity and roughly 75% specificity that the model predicted ophthalmopathy progression. The majority of expanded thyroid clonotypes above 0.001 frequency also occurred in blood.

CDR3 regions of TCR beta were amplified from RNA transcripts. HTBI primers served in a first-round RT-PCR, which a second-round multiplex PCR followed. TCRdb itself ran the multiplex PCR reads through MiXCR, one entry per CDR3 protein. The repertoire holds under 800,000 distinct CDR3 sequences, with 22% as singletons. The CDR3 has 15 residues. V lost 5 bases and J lost 7, with 20 bases in between. Germline-derived CDR1 and CDR2 are SGHTA and FQGNSA. Clinicians made diagnoses from clinical symptoms, serum thyroxine, TRAb, thyroid ultrasound and orbital computed tomography. The sample holds a few counts of this clonotype. Antigen: not known.

The chain employs TRBV7-2 and TRBJ1-2; possible D gene TRBD1, 6 bases. The specimen was peripheral blood. This clonotype was sampled from a woman between 18 and 30 years old with stable Graves' hyperthyroidism. Some clones in this sample may be carry-over from other donors' samples. As DNA, the CDR3 is TGTGCCAGCAGCACTCGGGACAACTCCTGGGGTGGCTACACCTTC. It yields the protein CASSTRDNSWGGYTF.